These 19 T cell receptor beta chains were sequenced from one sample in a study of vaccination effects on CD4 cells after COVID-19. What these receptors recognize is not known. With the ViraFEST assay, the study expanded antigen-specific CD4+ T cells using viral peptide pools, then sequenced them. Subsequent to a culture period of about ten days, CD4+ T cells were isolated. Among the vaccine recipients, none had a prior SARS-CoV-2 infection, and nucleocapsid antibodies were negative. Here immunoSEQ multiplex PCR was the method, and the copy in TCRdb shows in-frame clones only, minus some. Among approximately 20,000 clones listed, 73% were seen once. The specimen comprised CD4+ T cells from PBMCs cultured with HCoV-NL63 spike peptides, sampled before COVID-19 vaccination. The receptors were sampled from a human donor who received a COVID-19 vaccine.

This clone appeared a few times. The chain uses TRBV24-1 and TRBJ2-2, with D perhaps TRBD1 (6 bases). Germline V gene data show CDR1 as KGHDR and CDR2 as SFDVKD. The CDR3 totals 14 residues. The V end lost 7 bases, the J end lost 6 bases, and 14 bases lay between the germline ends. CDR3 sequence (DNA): TGTGCCACCAGGCAGGGGACGGGTCCCGGGGAGCTGTTTTTT. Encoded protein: CATRQGTGPGELFF.

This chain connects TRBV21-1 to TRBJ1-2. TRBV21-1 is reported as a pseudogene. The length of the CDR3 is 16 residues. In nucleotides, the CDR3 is TGTGCCAGCAGCAAAGAGAGGGAAGGGGGACTCGGGGGCTACACCTTC. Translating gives CASSKEREGGLGGYTF.

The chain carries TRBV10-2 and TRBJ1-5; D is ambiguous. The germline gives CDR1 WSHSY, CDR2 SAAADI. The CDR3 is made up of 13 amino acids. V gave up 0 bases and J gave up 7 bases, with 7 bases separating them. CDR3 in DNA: TGCGCCAGCAGTGAGTCAAGGATACAGCCCCAGCATTTT. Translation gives CASSESRIQPQHF.

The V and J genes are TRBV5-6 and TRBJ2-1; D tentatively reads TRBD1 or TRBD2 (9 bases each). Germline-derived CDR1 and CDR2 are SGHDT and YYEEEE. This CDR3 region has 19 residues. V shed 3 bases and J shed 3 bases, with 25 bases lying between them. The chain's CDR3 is CASSYTGGSRLADYNEQFF. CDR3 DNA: TGTGCCAGCAGCTATACAGGGGGCTCAAGACTAGCGGACTACAATGAGCAGTTCTTC.

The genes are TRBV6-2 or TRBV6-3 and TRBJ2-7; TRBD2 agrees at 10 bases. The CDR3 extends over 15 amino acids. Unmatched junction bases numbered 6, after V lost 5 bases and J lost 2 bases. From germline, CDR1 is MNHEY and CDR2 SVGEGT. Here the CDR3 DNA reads TGTGCCAGCAGTAACCCTAGCGGGGGTGCCTACGAGCAGTACTTC. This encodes CASSNPSGGAYEQYF.

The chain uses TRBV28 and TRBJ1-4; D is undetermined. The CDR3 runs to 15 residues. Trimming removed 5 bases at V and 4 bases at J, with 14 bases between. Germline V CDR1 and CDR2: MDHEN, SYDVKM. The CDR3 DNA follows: TGTGCCAGCAGTCCCCCCGGACCCGGTAATGAAAAACTGTTTTTT. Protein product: CASSPPGPGNEKLFF.

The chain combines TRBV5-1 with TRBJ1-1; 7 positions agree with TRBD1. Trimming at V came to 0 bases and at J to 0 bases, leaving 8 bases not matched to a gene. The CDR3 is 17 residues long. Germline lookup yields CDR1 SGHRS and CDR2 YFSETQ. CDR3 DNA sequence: TGCGCCAGCAGCTTGGACCCAGGGGGAACCGTGAACACTGAAGCTTTCTTT. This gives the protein CASSLDPGGTVNTEAFF.

The DNA for the CDR3 is TGCGCCAGCAGTCAATCGCTTGGGGGGCAGGGATGGACCGGGGAGCTGTTTTTT. Translating gives CASSQSLGGQGWTGELFF. The V gene is TRBV23-1, the J gene TRBJ2-2; D may be TRBD1 or TRBD2 (6 bases each). TRBV23-1 has ORF status, its function being uncertain. CDR3 size: 18 residues. V gave up 0 bases and J gave up 5 bases, with 19 bases separating them.

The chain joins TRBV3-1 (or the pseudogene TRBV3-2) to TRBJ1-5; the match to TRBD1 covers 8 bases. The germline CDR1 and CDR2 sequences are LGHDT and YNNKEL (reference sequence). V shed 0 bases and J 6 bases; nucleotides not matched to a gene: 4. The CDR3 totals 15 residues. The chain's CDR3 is CASSQDSGGGQPQHF. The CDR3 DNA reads TGTGCCAGCAGCCAAGATTCAGGGGGCGGTCAGCCCCAGCATTTT.

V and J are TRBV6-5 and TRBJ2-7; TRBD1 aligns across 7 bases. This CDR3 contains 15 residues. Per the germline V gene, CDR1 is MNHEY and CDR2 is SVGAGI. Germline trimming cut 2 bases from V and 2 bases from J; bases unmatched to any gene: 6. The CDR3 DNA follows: TGTGCCAGCAGTTACCCGGGACAGTTAACCTACGAGCAGTACTTC. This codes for CASSYPGQLTYEQYF.

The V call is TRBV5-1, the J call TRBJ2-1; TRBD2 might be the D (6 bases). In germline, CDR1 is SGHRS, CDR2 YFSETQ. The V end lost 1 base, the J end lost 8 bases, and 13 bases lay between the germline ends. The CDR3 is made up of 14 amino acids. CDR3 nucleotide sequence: TGCGCCAGCAGCTTGACTAGCCCGGTGGATGAGCAGTTCTTC. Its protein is CASSLTSPVDEQFF.

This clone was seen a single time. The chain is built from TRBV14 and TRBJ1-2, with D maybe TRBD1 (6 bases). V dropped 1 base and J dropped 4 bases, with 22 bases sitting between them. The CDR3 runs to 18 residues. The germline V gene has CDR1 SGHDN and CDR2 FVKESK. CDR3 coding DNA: TGTGCCAGCAGCCAAGGAGATTCTGTACGGGGGCTTCTCTATGGCTACACCTTC. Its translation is CASSQGDSVRGLLYGYTF.

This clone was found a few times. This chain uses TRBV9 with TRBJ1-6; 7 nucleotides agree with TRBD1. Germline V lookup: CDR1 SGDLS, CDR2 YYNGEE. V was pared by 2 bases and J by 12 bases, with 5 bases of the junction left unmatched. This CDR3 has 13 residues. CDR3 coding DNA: TGTGCCAGCAGCGTTCGGGACAGCGGACCCCTCCACTTT. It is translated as CASSVRDSGPLHF.

CDR3 amino acids: CAWSVDSSYNEQFF. In nucleotides, the CDR3 is TGTGCCTGGAGTGTCGATAGCTCCTACAATGAGCAGTTCTTC. The J gene is TRBJ2-1, the V gene TRBV30; D remains unclear. The germline gives CDR1 GTSNPN, CDR2 SVGIG (reference sequence). The CDR3 runs to 14 residues. Trimming cost V 0 bases and J 0 bases, with 6 bases left between them.

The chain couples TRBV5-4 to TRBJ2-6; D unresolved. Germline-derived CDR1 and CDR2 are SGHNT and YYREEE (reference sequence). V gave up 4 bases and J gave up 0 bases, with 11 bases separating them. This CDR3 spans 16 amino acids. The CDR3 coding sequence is TGTGCCAGCAGCCCCCCTCTAAACTCTGGGGCCAACGTCCTGACTTTC. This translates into CASSPPLNSGANVLTF.

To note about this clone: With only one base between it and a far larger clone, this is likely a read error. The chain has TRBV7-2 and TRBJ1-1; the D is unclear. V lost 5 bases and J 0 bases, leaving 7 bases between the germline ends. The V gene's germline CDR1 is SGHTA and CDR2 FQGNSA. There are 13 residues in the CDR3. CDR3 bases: TGTGCCAGCAGCCCACAGATGAACACTGAAGCTTTCTTT. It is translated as CASSPQMNTEAFF.

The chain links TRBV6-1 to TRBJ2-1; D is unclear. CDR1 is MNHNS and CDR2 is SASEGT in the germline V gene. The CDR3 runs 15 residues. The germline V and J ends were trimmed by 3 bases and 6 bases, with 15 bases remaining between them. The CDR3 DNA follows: TGTGCCAGCAGTGAGCATACCTCCGGCTCCAATGAGCAGTTCTTC. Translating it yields CASSEHTSGSNEQFF.

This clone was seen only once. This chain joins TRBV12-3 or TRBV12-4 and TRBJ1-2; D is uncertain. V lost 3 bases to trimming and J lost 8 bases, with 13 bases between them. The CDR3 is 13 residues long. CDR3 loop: CASSFSTRPGYTF. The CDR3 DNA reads TGTGCCAGCAGTTTCAGCACTAGACCAGGCTACACCTTC.

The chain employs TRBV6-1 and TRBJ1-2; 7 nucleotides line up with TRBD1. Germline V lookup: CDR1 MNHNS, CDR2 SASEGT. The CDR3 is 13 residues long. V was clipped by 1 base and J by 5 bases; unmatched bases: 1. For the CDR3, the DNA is TGTGCCAGCAGTGAAGTACAGGGGTATGGCTACACCTTC. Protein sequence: CASSEVQGYGYTF.